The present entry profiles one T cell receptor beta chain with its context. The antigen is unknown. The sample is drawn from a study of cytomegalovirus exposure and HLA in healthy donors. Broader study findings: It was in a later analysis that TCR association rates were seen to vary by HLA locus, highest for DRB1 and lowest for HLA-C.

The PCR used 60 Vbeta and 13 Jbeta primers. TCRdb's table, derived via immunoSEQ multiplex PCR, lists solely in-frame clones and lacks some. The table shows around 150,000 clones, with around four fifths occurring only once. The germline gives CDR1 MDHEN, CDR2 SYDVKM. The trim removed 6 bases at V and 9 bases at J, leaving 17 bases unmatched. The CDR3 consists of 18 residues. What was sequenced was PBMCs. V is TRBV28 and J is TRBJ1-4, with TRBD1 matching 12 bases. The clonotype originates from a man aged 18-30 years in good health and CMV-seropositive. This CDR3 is CASRNTGTGGGGWQKLFF. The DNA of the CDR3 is TGTGCCAGCAGGAATACCGGGACAGGGGGCGGCGGGTGGCAAAAACTGTTTTTT.